This TCR beta chain appears in the sequencing data of a study of monozygotic twins with inflammatory bowel disease. Whole-study results and caveats: Distinction of different T cell subtypes was not possible.

In the case of this clonotype: The antigen remains unidentified.

Germline lookup yields CDR1 SNHLY and CDR2 FYNNEI. The CDR3 extends over 15 amino acids. Each donor had approximately 2.5 ml of blood drawn. The TCR libraries each used total RNA (roughly 3,500 ng per library). During cDNA synthesis, UMIs that each contained a 6-nucleotide sample barcode were added by means of template switching. TCRdb reanalyzed the 5' RACE reads, giving one entry per CDR3 protein sequence and no DNA. Here the sample table reports 80,000 or so distinct CDR3 sequences. The V call is TRBV2, the J call TRBJ2-1. Material for sequencing was blood. The source is a human donor with ulcerative colitis or Crohn's disease, or a healthy co-twin of an affected twin (not recorded which). This CDR3 reads CASSSSGSSYNEQFF.